These 3 T cell receptor beta chains were sequenced from one sample in a study of identical twins. TCRdb re-analysed the 5' RACE reads in MiXCR, keeping a single row per CDR3 protein. The sample records about 570,000 distinct CDR3 sequences, 9% to 10% being singletons. These data also featured in a second study, about yellow fever vaccine responses in identical twins.

Sequencing was performed on PBMCs. These receptors were taken from a woman under 30 in good health.

This clonotype was seen a few times. The rearrangement links TRBV6-5 to TRBJ1-1, with TRBD1 identical over 8 bases. Germline V gene lookup returns CDR1 MNHEY and CDR2 SVGAGI. The CDR3 spans 16 residues. With 3 bases clipped from V and 5 bases from J, the junction kept 11 bases outside the gene matches. CDR3 nucleotides: TGTGCCAGCAGTTATTACTCTGGACAGGGCGGAACTGAAGCTTTCTTT. It specifies CASSYYSGQGGTEAFF.

This clonotype was detected many times. This chain links TRBV28 with TRBJ2-7; D is ambiguous. CDR1 and CDR2 from the germline V gene are MDHEN and SYDVKM. V was shortened by 6 bases and J by 6 bases, with 9 bases between the two germline ends. The CDR3 is 11 residues long. CDR3 amino acids: CASSPRTEQYF. The CDR3 nucleotides are TGTGCCAGCAGCCCGCGAACCGAGCAGTACTTC.

The chain recombines TRBV11-2 with TRBJ2-1; D not resolved. The CDR3 consists of 18 residues. Germline-derived CDR1 and CDR2 are SGHAT and FQNNGV. V lost 1 base to trimming and J lost 7 bases, with 23 bases between them. Written as DNA, the CDR3 is TGTGCCAGCAGCTTAGGGTCATCGCTACAATATCTAGGGAATGAGCAGTTCTTC. Protein product: CASSLGSSLQYLGNEQFF.